Listed below are T cell receptor beta chains from one sample, sequenced in a study. TCRdb re-called the 5' RACE reads through MiXCR, storing one row per CDR3 protein. Of around 50,000 distinct CDR3 sequences in the sample, 26% were seen once. The sequencing input was tumor-infiltrating Tregs sorted from the breast tumor. These receptors were obtained from a female donor with breast cancer. Each CDR3 is given with its conserved first and last residue. Each record gives: V gene, D gene, clone size, J gene, CDR3 protein, CDR3 DNA. D genes are given only for firm matches. Rows may omit the clone size; those that give it use once, few, many or a size class.

V: TRBV20-1
D: NA
size: many
J: TRBJ1-5
CDR3: CSARDQRGTSNQPQHF
DNA: TGCAGTGCTAGAGATCAAAGGGGGACTAGCAATCAGCCCCAGCATTTT

V: TRBV6-2/TRBV6-3
D: NA
size: NA
J: TRBJ2-3
CDR3: CASKRFSGALDTQYF
DNA: TGTGCCAGCAAGCGGTTTAGCGGAGCCTTGGATACGCAGTATTTT

V: TRBV5-1
D: NA
size: NA
J: TRBJ2-5
CDR3: CASSLVARQETQYF
DNA: TGCGCCAGCAGCTTGGTGGCACGCCAAGAGACCCAGTACTTC

V: TRBV6-1
D: NA
size: once
J: TRBJ1-1
CDR3: CASSEFSGSEAFF
DNA: TGCGCCAGCAGTGAATTCTCGGGATCCGAAGCTTTCTTT

V: TRBV4-1
D: NA
size: NA
J: TRBJ1-3
CDR3: CASGHNTGSSGNTIYF
DNA: TGCGCCAGCGGCCACAATACAGGTTCCTCTGGAAACACCATATATTTT

V: TRBV12-3/TRBV12-4
D: TRBD1
size: many
J: TRBJ1-2
CDR3: CASSLAWGQGQYGYTF
DNA: TGTGCCAGCAGTTTAGCGTGGGGACAGGGTCAGTATGGCTACACCTTC

V: TRBV7-9
D: TRBD1
size: few
J: TRBJ1-4
CDR3: CASSRGQGGEKLFF
DNA: TGTGCCAGCAGCCGGGGACAGGGAGGTGAAAAACTGTTTTTT

V: TRBV20-1
D: NA
size: NA
J: TRBJ1-2
CDR3: CSARRDPNYGYTF
DNA: TGCAGTGCTAGACGAGACCCCAACTATGGCTACACCTTC

V: TRBV6-1
D: TRBD1
size: many
J: TRBJ2-5
CDR3: CASSGPGQGRETQYF
DNA: TGTGCCAGCAGTGGGCCGGGACAGGGGAGGGAGACCCAGTACTTC

V: TRBV6-7
D: NA
size: NA
J: TRBJ2-3
CDR3: CASSYLVGGSTDTQYF
DNA: TGTGCCAGCAGTTACCTCGTGGGCGGGAGCACAGATACGCAGTATTTT

V: TRBV20-1
D: NA
size: medium-sized
J: TRBJ1-2
CDR3: CSGGTDSYGYTF
DNA: TGCAGTGGAGGGACCGACTCCTATGGCTACACCTTC

V: TRBV5-1
D: NA
size: NA
J: TRBJ2-7
CDR3: CASSLEPISSYEQYF
DNA: TGCGCCAGCAGCTTGGAGCCGATAAGCTCCTACGAGCAGTACTTC

V: TRBV3-1
D: NA
size: few
J: TRBJ2-1
CDR3: CASSQGRASGATYNEQFF
DNA: TGTGCCAGCAGCCAGGGCAGGGCCAGCGGAGCCACCTACAATGAGCAGTTCTTC

V: TRBV7-3
D: TRBD2
size: few
J: TRBJ2-3
CDR3: CASSFSGRGFADTDTQYF
DNA: TGTGCCAGCAGCTTTAGCGGGAGGGGATTTGCGGACACAGATACGCAGTATTTT

V: TRBV7-7
D: TRBD2
size: NA
J: TRBJ2-1
CDR3: CASSNGLAGGEQFF
DNA: TGTGCTAGCAGCAACGGACTAGCGGGAGGCGAGCAGTTCTTC

V: TRBV4-2
D: NA
size: few
J: TRBJ2-5
CDR3: CASSQRSGAETQYF
DNA: TGTGCCAGCAGCCAAAGGTCAGGGGCGGAGACCCAGTACTTC

V: TRBV11-3
D: TRBD1
size: NA
J: TRBJ1-1
CDR3: CASSSDRRAEAFF
DNA: TGTGCCAGCAGCTCGGACAGGCGCGCTGAAGCTTTCTTT

V: TRBV5-1
D: TRBD2
size: many
J: TRBJ2-1
CDR3: CASSLAAGGKVEQFF
DNA: TGCGCCAGCAGCTTGGCGGCGGGGGGAAAGGTTGAGCAGTTCTTC

V: TRBV2
D: TRBD1
size: NA
J: TRBJ1-2
CDR3: CASRPRTGFTLNYGYTF
DNA: TGTGCCAGCAGACCACGGACAGGGTTTACCCTTAACTATGGCTACACCTTC

V: TRBV5-1
D: TRBD1
size: few
J: TRBJ1-2
CDR3: CASSLQGADGYTF
DNA: TGCGCCAGCAGCTTACAGGGGGCAGATGGCTACACCTTC

V: TRBV20-1
D: NA
size: NA
J: TRBJ1-2
CDR3: CSAASKITTRGYAF
DNA: TGCAGTGCCGCGAGCAAAATAACTACGAGGGGCTACGCCTTC

V: TRBV12-3/TRBV12-4
D: TRBD2
size: NA
J: TRBJ2-7
CDR3: CASRGNSGSLKNEQYF
DNA: TGTGCCAGCAGGGGAAATAGCGGGAGCTTGAAGAACGAGCAGTACTTC

V: TRBV6-6
D: NA
size: NA
J: TRBJ1-1
CDR3: CACWGGFRTEAFF
DNA: TGTGCCTGCTGGGGGGGATTCCGCACTGAAGCTTTCTTT

V: TRBV7-3
D: TRBD1
size: medium-sized
J: TRBJ2-5
CDR3: CASSPTGLQETQYF
DNA: TGTGCCAGCAGCCCGACAGGGCTCCAAGAGACCCAGTACTTC

V: TRBV6-2/TRBV6-3
D: TRBD2
size: NA
J: TRBJ2-1
CDR3: CASRTSGNAYNEQFF
DNA: TGTGCCAGCAGAACAAGCGGGAACGCCTACAATGAGCAGTTCTTC

V: TRBV25-1
D: TRBD1
size: NA
J: TRBJ2-5
CDR3: CASTWRQGETQYF
DNA: TGTGCCAGCACCTGGAGACAGGGGGAGACCCAGTACTTC

V: TRBV6-6
D: NA
size: NA
J: TRBJ2-3
CDR3: CATRNLGAQYF
DNA: TGTGCCACCAGAAACTTAGGGGCGCAGTATTTT

V: TRBV12-3/TRBV12-4
D: TRBD2
size: NA
J: TRBJ2-1
CDR3: CASTPRLAGANEQFF
DNA: TGTGCCAGCACCCCCCGACTAGCGGGAGCCAATGAGCAGTTCTTC

V: TRBV7-9
D: NA
size: few
J: TRBJ1-3
CDR3: CASSLGQGNTIYF
DNA: TGTGCCAGCAGCTTGGGACAAGGGAACACCATATATTTT

V: TRBV2
D: NA
size: few
J: TRBJ2-7
CDR3: CASSAPGLTTYEQYF
DNA: TGTGCCAGCAGTGCTCCGGGTCTCACTACCTACGAGCAGTACTTC

V: TRBV20-1
D: TRBD2
size: NA
J: TRBJ2-3
CDR3: CSARDLSSGRAMEDTQYF
DNA: TGCAGTGCTAGAGATCTGTCTAGCGGGAGGGCCATGGAAGATACGCAGTATTTT

V: TRBV20-1
D: TRBD2
size: NA
J: TRBJ2-1
CDR3: CSARGPTSANEQFF
DNA: TGCAGTGCTAGAGGCCCGACTAGCGCTAATGAGCAGTTCTTC

V: TRBV10-1
D: NA
size: NA
J: TRBJ2-2
CDR3: CASGGANTGELFF
DNA: TGCGCCTCGGGGGGCGCGAACACCGGGGAGCTGTTTTTT

V: TRBV12-3/TRBV12-4
D: NA
size: few
J: TRBJ1-2
CDR3: CASSLGTTTRGYTF
DNA: TGTGCCAGCAGTTTAGGTACTACAACGCGTGGCTACACCTTC

V: TRBV12-3/TRBV12-4
D: NA
size: NA
J: TRBJ1-1
CDR3: CASSQPPMNTEAFF
DNA: TGTGCCAGCAGTCAACCCCCAATGAACACTGAAGCTTTCTTT

V: TRBV12-3/TRBV12-4
D: NA
size: many
J: TRBJ2-5
CDR3: CASRGGSGLETQYF
DNA: TGTGCCAGCAGGGGGGGTTCGGGTCTAGAGACCCAGTACTTC

V: TRBV2
D: NA
size: NA
J: TRBJ1-6
CDR3: CASSEASGGIPLHF
DNA: TGTGCCAGCAGTGAAGCGAGCGGCGGAATCCCCCTCCACTTT

V: TRBV7-3
D: NA
size: NA
J: TRBJ2-1
CDR3: CASSLTSPSFTYNELFF
DNA: TGTGCCAGCAGCTTAACTTCGCCTAGCTTTACCTACAATGAGCTGTTCTTC

V: TRBV6-1
D: NA
size: few
J: TRBJ1-1
CDR3: CASSVSGSRGTEAFF
DNA: TGTGCCAGCAGTGTGTCAGGAAGCCGCGGGACTGAAGCTTTCTTT

V: TRBV6-5
D: NA
size: many
J: TRBJ2-7
CDR3: CASRRWDTYEQYF
DNA: TGTGCCAGCAGACGTTGGGATACCTACGAGCAGTACTTC

V: TRBV7-2
D: NA
size: many
J: TRBJ2-3
CDR3: CASRPHSSTDTQYF
DNA: TGTGCCAGCAGACCCCACAGCTCCACAGATACGCAGTATTTT